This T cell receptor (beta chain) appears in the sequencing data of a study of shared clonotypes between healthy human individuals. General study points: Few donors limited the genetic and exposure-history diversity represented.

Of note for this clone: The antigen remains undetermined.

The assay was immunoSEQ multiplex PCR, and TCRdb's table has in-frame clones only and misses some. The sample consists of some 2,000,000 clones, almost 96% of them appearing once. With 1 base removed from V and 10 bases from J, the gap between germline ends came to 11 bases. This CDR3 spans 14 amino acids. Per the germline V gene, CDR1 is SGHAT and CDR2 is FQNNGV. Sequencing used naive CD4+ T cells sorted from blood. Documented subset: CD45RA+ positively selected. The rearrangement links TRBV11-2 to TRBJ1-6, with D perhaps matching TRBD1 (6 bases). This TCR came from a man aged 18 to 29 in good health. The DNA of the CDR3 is TGTGCCAGCAGCTTAGCAGTGGGGGGCTCACCCCTCCACTTT. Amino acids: CASSLAVGGSPLHF.